This T cell receptor (beta chain) was identified during a study of T cells in Graves' hyperthyroidism and ophthalmopathy. About this clonotype: The antigen is undetermined.

It was RNA transcripts that yielded the amplified TCR beta CDR3 regions. HTBI primers were used for first-round RT-PCR of the TCR CDR3. TCRdb re-called the multiplex PCR reads through MiXCR, storing one row per CDR3 protein. The sample yields 380,000 or so distinct CDR3 sequences, about 18% seen once. Whole-study results and caveats: Blood also contained most expanded thyroid clonotypes above 0.001.

The V and J ends lost 3 bases and 2 bases respectively, with 10 bases between them. The CDR3 length is 14 residues. Aged 18 to 65, the patients had hyperthyroidism that was newly diagnosed and had lasted under 2 months. Pregnant or lactating patients were excluded, as were those with uncontrolled infection or other autoimmune disease. Diagnoses were established using clinical symptoms, serum thyroxine and TRAb, thyroid ultrasound and orbital computed tomography. The rearrangement links TRBV12-3 or TRBV12-4 to TRBJ1-2; D gene uncertain. What was sequenced was blood. The receptor's source is a woman under 30 with Graves' hyperthyroidism. The CDR3 loop reads CASSFRLLNYGYTF. For the CDR3, the DNA is TGTGCCAGCAGTTTTCGGCTGCTCAACTATGGCTACACCTTC.